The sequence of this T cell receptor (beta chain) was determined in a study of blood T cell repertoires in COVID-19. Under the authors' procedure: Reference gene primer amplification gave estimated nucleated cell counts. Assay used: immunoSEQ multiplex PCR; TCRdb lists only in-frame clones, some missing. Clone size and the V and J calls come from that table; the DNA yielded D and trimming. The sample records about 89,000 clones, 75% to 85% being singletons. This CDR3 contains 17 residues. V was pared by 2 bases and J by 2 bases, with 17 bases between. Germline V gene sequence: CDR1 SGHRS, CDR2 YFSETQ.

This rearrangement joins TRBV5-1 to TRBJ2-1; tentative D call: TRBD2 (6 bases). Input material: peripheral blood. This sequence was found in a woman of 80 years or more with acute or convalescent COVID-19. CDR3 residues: CASSFTPSANAYNEQFF. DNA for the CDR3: TGCGCCAGCAGCTTCACCCCTAGCGCAAACGCCTACAATGAGCAGTTCTTC.